This T cell receptor (beta chain) was obtained from a study of blood T cell repertoires in COVID-19. Study background: Acute and convalescent COVID-19 samples came from the United States, Italy and Spain. The analysed material was cDNA or gDNA that came from T cells, B-cell-depleted T cells, or PBMCs.

Germline CDR1 is ENHRY and CDR2 is SYGVKD. Unmatched junction bases numbered 0, after V lost 2 bases and J lost 0 bases. This CDR3 has 15 amino acids. TCRdb keeps only in-frame clones here, not all; method: immunoSEQ multiplex PCR. The data contain about 280,000 clones, 65% to 90% of them singletons. The chain combines TRBV10-3 with TRBJ2-2; 7 nucleotides align to TRBD2. The material sequenced was peripheral blood. The TCR comes from a man in his fifties or sixties with active or convalescent COVID-19. The CDR3 region has the DNA TGTGCCATCAGTGAGGGACTAGCGAACACCGGGGAGCTGTTTTTT. Translated: CAISEGLANTGELFF.